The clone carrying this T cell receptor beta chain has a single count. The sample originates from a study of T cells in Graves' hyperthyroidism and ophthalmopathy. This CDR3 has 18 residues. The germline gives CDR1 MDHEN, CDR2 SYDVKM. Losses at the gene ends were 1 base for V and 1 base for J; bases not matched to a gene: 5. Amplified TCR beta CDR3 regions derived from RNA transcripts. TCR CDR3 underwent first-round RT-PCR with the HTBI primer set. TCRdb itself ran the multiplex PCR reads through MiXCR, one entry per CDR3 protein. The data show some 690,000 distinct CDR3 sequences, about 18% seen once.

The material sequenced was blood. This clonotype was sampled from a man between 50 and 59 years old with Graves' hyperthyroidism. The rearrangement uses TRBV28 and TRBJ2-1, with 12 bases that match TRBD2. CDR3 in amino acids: CASSLYFLAGGSYNEQFF. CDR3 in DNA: TGTGCCAGCAGTTTATATTTTCTAGCGGGAGGGTCCTACAATGAGCAGTTCTTC. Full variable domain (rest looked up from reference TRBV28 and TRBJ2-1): DVKVTQSSRYLVKRTGEKVFLECVQDMDHENMFWYRQDPGLGLRLIYFSYDVKMKEKGDIPEGYSVSREKKERFSLILESASTNQTSMYLCASSLYFLAGGSYNEQFFGPGTRLTVL.